The 16 T cell receptor beta chains below come from one sample, sequenced in a study of regulatory dendritic cells for organ transplantation. Sequenced by immunoSEQ multiplex PCR; TCRdb stores in-frame clones only, minus some. The sample consists of 7,500 to 8,500 clones, around 70% of them appearing once. Sorted subsets were CFSE-labeled and cultured four to five days with allogeneic dendritic cells. The antigens of these receptors remain unknown. Sequencing was done on a sample of memory CD4+ T cells from blood cultured with dendritic cells. Subset of the sample: CD45RO+ memory T cells. Receptors were obtained from a human donor in good health.

CDR3 loop: CASTPTTGRISDTQYF. The CDR3, as DNA: TGTGCCAGCACCCCGACGACGGGGAGGATTTCAGATACGCAGTATTTT. This chain links TRBV9 with TRBJ2-3, with a possible D match to TRBD2 (6 bases). Germline V CDR1 and CDR2: SGDLS, YYNGEE. The CDR3 totals 16 residues. Trimming took 6 bases from V and 4 from J, leaving 21 bases between them.

The chain carries TRBV10-3 and TRBJ1-5; no definite D call. The V and J ends lost 10 bases and 3 bases respectively, with 10 bases between them. The length of the CDR3 is 12 residues. Germline CDR1 is ENHRY and CDR2 is SYGVKD. The CDR3 DNA is TGTGCCACCGGAGAGAACAATCAGCCCCAGCATTTT. Encoded protein: CATGENNQPQHF.

Only a few counts were recorded for this clone. Here the CDR3 DNA reads TGTGCCAGCAGTAAGGACAGGAGGTATAATTCACCCCTCCACTTT. Encoded protein: CASSKDRRYNSPLHF. The chain is built from TRBV2 and TRBJ1-6; 7 nucleotides match TRBD1. In germline, CDR1 is SNHLY, CDR2 FYNNEI. The CDR3 length is 15 residues. V lost 5 bases to trimming and J lost 4 bases; unmatched junction nucleotides: 5. Variable domain in full (rest from reference TRBV2 and TRBJ1-6): EPEVTQTPSHQVTQMGQEVILRCVPISNHLYFYWYRQILGQKVEFLVSFYNNEISEKSEIFDDQFSVERPDGSNFTLKIRSTKLEDSAMYFCASSKDRRYNSPLHFGNGTRLTVT.

V is TRBV5-1 and J is TRBJ2-1, with 16 bases that match TRBD2. This CDR3 is 17 amino acids long. Germline-derived CDR1 and CDR2 are SGHRS and YFSETQ. V lost 3 bases to trimming and J lost 6 bases; unmatched junction nucleotides: 6. The CDR3 DNA reads as TGCGCCAGCAGCTGGGGGACTAGCGGGGGGGATATCAATGAGCAGTTCTTC. This gives the protein CASSWGTSGGDINEQFF.

This sequence joins TRBV21-1 and TRBJ1-5; the table's D call, TRBD1, was not checked against the DNA. TRBV21-1 is a known pseudogene. The CDR3 is 16 amino acids. This CDR3 is CASSAQVRGQRQPQHF. The CDR3 DNA follows: TGTGCCAGCAGCGCCCAGGTGAGGGGGCAGAGGCAGCCCCAGCATTTT.

This clone appeared a few times. The chain uses TRBV19 and TRBJ2-1, with TRBD1 as a possible D gene (6 bases). Trimming removed 5 bases from V and 7 bases from J, with 18 bases in between. The germline CDR1 and CDR2 sequences are LNHDA and SQIVND (reference sequence). This CDR3 region has 15 residues. CDR3 sequence (DNA): TGTGCCAGTAGTCCTCGAACACAGGGTAAAAATGAGCAGTTCTTC. As protein: CASSPRTQGKNEQFF.

The chain links TRBV9 to TRBJ2-2, with TRBD1 matching 8 bases. The CDR3 extends over 16 amino acids. The V gene's germline CDR1 is SGDLS and CDR2 YYNGEE. V lost 2 bases to trimming and J lost 0 bases; unmatched junction nucleotides: 3. The CDR3 reads CASSVGQGANTGELFF. CDR3 bases: TGTGCCAGCAGCGTCGGACAGGGCGCGAACACCGGGGAGCTGTTTTTT.

The J gene is TRBJ2-3, the V gene TRBV29-1, with 8 bases lining up with TRBD1. The V gene's germline CDR1 is SQVTM and CDR2 ANQGSEA. Losses at the gene ends were 4 bases for V and 2 bases for J; bases not matched to a gene: 5. This CDR3 comprises 14 residues. The CDR3 region is CSVVRTGNTDTQYF. CDR3 nucleotide sequence: TGCAGCGTTGTCAGGACAGGGAACACAGATACGCAGTATTTT.

This clone was picked up a small number of times. The chain links TRBV18 to TRBJ2-5; D is perhaps TRBD2 (5 bases). Trimming cost V 6 bases and J 5 bases, with 19 bases left between them. The CDR3 extends over 15 amino acids. Germline V gives CDR1 KGHSH, CDR2 LQKENI. The CDR3 DNA sequence: TGTGCCAGCTCTCCGGCACTAGGTCCGACGGAGACCCAGTACTTC. It yields the protein CASSPALGPTETQYF.

This rearrangement joins TRBV5-1 to TRBJ1-1, with D tentatively TRBD1 (6 bases). The V gene's germline CDR1 is SGHRS and CDR2 YFSETQ. V was cut by 2 bases and J by 8 bases, with 10 bases left in between. CDR3 length: 12 amino acids. In DNA form, the CDR3 reads TGCGCCAGCAGCTTTCTCCAGGGGGAAGCTTTCTTT. Its translation is CASSFLQGEAFF.

This chain links TRBV6-5 with TRBJ1-4, with TRBD1 identical over 9 bases. Trimming at V came to 2 bases and at J to 7 bases, leaving 8 bases not matched to a gene. This CDR3 contains 16 residues. The germline gives CDR1 MNHEY, CDR2 SVGAGI. CDR3 nucleotide sequence: TGTGCCAGCAGTTACAAAAGGGGACAGGGACTTGAAAAACTGTTTTTT. Translation: CASSYKRGQGLEKLFF.

The chain joins TRBV5-6 to TRBJ1-2; D remains ambiguous. Germline V gene sequence: CDR1 SGHDT, CDR2 YYEEEE. V was shortened by 4 bases and J by 4 bases, with 8 bases between the two germline ends. The CDR3 runs to 12 residues. In nucleotides, the CDR3 is TGTGCCAGCAGCCCGCGGAGCTATGGCTACACCTTC. Protein product: CASSPRSYGYTF.

The DNA of the CDR3 is TGTGCCAGCAGTGATCTGGTTCCGAGGGCCTGGAACACCGGGGAGCTGTTTTTT. Translated, it gives CASSDLVPRAWNTGELFF. This chain links TRBV6-1 with TRBJ2-2, with D perhaps matching TRBD2 (5 bases). The length of the CDR3 is 18 residues. Germline CDR1 reads MNHNS; CDR2 reads SASEGT. V gave up 3 bases and J gave up 1 base, with 18 bases separating them.

This chain joins TRBV29-1 and TRBJ2-7, with D maybe TRBD1 (6 bases). Germline V gene data show CDR1 as SQVTM and CDR2 as ANQGSEA. V lost 6 bases and J 0 bases, leaving 12 bases between the germline ends. The CDR3 runs to 13 residues. CDR3 nucleotides: TGCAGCGTCGTCAAACAGGGCTCCTACGAGCAGTACTTC. It translates to CSVVKQGSYEQYF.

This clone was seen a handful of times. This rearrangement joins TRBV27 to TRBJ2-5; 10 bases are a match to TRBD1. This CDR3 comprises 17 residues. After removal of 0 bases from V and 0 bases from J, the junction contained 4 bases not matched to a gene. Per germline, CDR1 MNHEY and CDR2 SMNVEV (reference sequence). CDR3: CASSLSKDRGYQETQYF. The CDR3, as DNA: TGTGCCAGCAGTTTATCGAAGGACAGGGGGTACCAAGAGACCCAGTACTTC.

This chain connects TRBV6-5 to TRBJ2-1; D unresolved. Trimming left V 8 bases short and J 7 bases short, with 9 bases between. In germline, CDR1 is MNHEY, CDR2 SVGAGI. This CDR3 is 11 amino acids long. The CDR3 coding sequence is TGTGCCAGCGAGGTTGCGAATGAGCAGTTCTTC. Translation: CASEVANEQFF.